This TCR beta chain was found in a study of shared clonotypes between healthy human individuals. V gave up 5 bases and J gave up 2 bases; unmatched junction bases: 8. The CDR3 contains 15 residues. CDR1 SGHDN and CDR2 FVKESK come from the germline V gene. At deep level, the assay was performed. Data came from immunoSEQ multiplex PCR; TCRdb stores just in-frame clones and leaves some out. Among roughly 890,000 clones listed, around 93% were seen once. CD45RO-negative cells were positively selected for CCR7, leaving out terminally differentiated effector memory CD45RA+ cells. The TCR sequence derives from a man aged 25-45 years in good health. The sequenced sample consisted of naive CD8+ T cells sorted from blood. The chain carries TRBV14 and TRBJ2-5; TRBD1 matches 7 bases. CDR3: CASSILRTGQETQYF. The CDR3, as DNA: TGTGCCAGCAGCATTCTAAGGACAGGTCAAGAGACCCAGTACTTC. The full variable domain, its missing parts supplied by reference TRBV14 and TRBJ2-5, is EAGVTQFPSHSVIEKGQTVTLRCDPISGHDNLYWYRRVMGKEIKFLLHFVKESKQDESGMPNNRFLAERTGGTYSTLKVQPAELEDSGVYFCASSILRTGQETQYFGPGTRLLVL.